These 13 T cell receptor beta chains were all obtained from the same sample, sequenced in a study of Ad26.COV2.S vaccination and SARS-CoV-2 variants. TCRdb's copy holds only in-frame clones and misses some; the assay was immunoSEQ multiplex PCR. The sample carries 250,000 to 300,000 clones, around 87% recorded once. Treatment given: 19 received Ad26.COV2.S at low or high dose, single or two shots; roughly five received placebo; per-sample allocation not given. After the first vaccine or placebo injection, samples were drawn on day 63. The source material was peripheral blood, sampled in a trial of Ad26.COV2.S vaccine versus placebo. The receptor set was obtained from a person between 18 and 60 years old who received the Ad26.COV2.S COVID-19 vaccine or a placebo.

A remark on this clone: A read error may produce the germline difference seen at one junction end. The rearrangement links TRBV16 to TRBJ1-2; tentative D call: TRBD1 (6 bases). CDR3 size: 15 residues. Germline V gene data show CDR1 as KGHSY and CDR2 as FQNENV. The CDR3 nucleotides are TGTGCCAGCACCCAAGAAGGACAGACTACCTATGGCTACACCTTC. Translated, it gives CASTQEGQTTYGYTF.

The V call is TRBV9, the J call TRBJ2-2, with 8 bases fitting TRBD2. CDR1 SGDLS and CDR2 YYNGEE come from the germline V gene. V shed 2 bases and J 1 base; nucleotides not matched to a gene: 4. This CDR3 is 16 amino acids long. CDR3 region: CASSVGTSGNTGELFF. In DNA form, the CDR3 reads TGTGCCAGCAGCGTTGGAACTAGCGGGAACACCGGGGAGCTGTTTTTT.

This sequence joins TRBV7-2 and TRBJ2-2, with TRBD2 as a possible D gene (5 bases). The CDR3 is 15 amino acids. Germline loops: CDR1 SGHTA, CDR2 FQGNSA. The V and J ends lost 5 bases and 4 bases respectively, with 14 bases between them. The DNA of the CDR3 is TGTGCCAGCAGCGCTCTCGGGGTGGGCACCGGGGAGCTGTTTTTT. Translated: CASSALGVGTGELFF.

The chain has TRBV5-1 and TRBJ1-2, with TRBD1 as a possible D gene (6 bases). Trimming stripped 5 bases from V and 4 bases from J, with 12 bases between. The CDR3 contains 13 residues. Germline V gives CDR1 SGHRS, CDR2 YFSETQ. The CDR3 DNA sequence: TGCGCCAGCAGGCATGGACAGTCCTATGGCTACACCTTC. Translation gives CASRHGQSYGYTF.

The rearrangement joins TRBV5-1 to TRBJ2-2, with D possibly being TRBD1 or TRBD2 (5 bases each). The germline gives CDR1 SGHRS, CDR2 YFSETQ. V lost 3 bases and J lost 5, with 14 bases in between. There are 15 residues in the CDR3. CDR3 in DNA: TGCGCCAGCAGCTGGGACGGAGCCTTAACCGGGGAGCTGTTTTTT. Translated, it gives CASSWDGALTGELFF.

V is TRBV25-1 and J is TRBJ1-1; a weak D match, TRBD1 (5 bases). CDR1 is MGHDK and CDR2 is SYGVNS in the germline V gene. V was pared by 6 bases and J by 7 bases, with 15 bases between. The CDR3 is 13 amino acids. The CDR3 is CASSRSLTGEAFF. The CDR3 region has the DNA TGTGCCAGCAGCCGGTCTCTAACAGGTGAAGCTTTCTTT. Using reference TRBV25-1 and TRBJ1-1 for the parts outside the CDR3, the full variable domain is EADIYQTPRYLVIGTGKKITLECSQTMGHDKMYWYQQDPGMELHLIHYSYGVNSTEKGDLSSESTVSRIRTEHFPLTLESARPSHTSQYLCASSRSLTGEAFFGQGTRLTVV.

The V call is TRBV2, the J call TRBJ1-1; maybe TRBD1 (5 bases). The germline CDR1 and CDR2 sequences are SNHLY and FYNNEI. V lost 4 bases and J lost 1, with 19 bases in between. The CDR3 loop spans 17 amino acids. In nucleotides, the CDR3 is TGTGCCAGCAGTGGGAGTTGGGGCGTTGGAGGGAACACTGAAGCTTTCTTT. It is translated as CASSGSWGVGGNTEAFF.

This rearrangement joins TRBV10-1 to TRBJ1-1, with 7 positions matching TRBD1. Germline V gene sequence: CDR1 WNHNN, CDR2 SYGVQD (reference sequence). The CDR3 has 15 residues. J lost 0 bases, V lost 5 bases, and 6 bases had no gene match. This chain's CDR3 is CASSPGTALNTEAFF. The CDR3 region has the DNA TGCGCCAGCAGTCCCGGGACAGCCCTGAACACTGAAGCTTTCTTT.

The chain uses TRBV18 and TRBJ2-2; D is ambiguous. CDR3 length: 12 residues. V was trimmed by 4 bases and J by 6 bases, leaving 6 bases between them. Germline V CDR1 and CDR2: KGHSH, LQKENI. CDR3 coding DNA: TGTGCCAGCTCACTTAGTGCCGGGGAGCTGTTTTTT. Protein sequence: CASSLSAGELFF.

The rearrangement uses TRBV6-5 and TRBJ1-1, with D perhaps matching TRBD1 (6 bases). Germline V gene sequence: CDR1 MNHEY, CDR2 SVGAGI. CDR3 length: 15 amino acids. The V end lost 5 bases, the J end lost 1 base, and 14 bases lay between the germline ends. The CDR3 here is CASSQRNRENTEAFF. The DNA for the CDR3 is TGTGCCAGCAGTCAACGGAACAGGGAGAACACTGAAGCTTTCTTT.

The rearrangement joins TRBV2 to TRBJ1-5; a weak D match, TRBD1 (5 bases). The length of the CDR3 is 13 residues. The V gene's germline CDR1 is SNHLY and CDR2 FYNNEI. V lost 3 bases to trimming and J lost 9 bases, with 12 bases between them. CDR3 loop: CASSEGGRGPQHF. The CDR3 nucleotides are TGTGCCAGCAGTGAGGGCGGGAGGGGGCCCCAGCATTTT.

The chain carries TRBV6-6 and TRBJ1-4; D call uncertain. The germline V and J ends were trimmed by 8 bases and 5 bases, with 9 bases remaining between them. CDR1 is MNHNY, CDR2 SVGAGI, per germline (reference sequence). This CDR3 region has 12 residues. DNA for the CDR3: TGTGCCAGCTTGGACCACAATGAAAAACTGTTTTTT. Residues: CASLDHNEKLFF.

V usage is TRBV4-1 and J usage is TRBJ2-7; D unresolved. CDR1 and CDR2 (germline): MGHRA, YSYEKL. The CDR3 extends over 16 amino acids. Deletions cut 1 base from V and 5 bases from J, with 18 bases between. The DNA of the CDR3 is TGCGCCAGCAGCCAAGTAGGTCCCCAGGTCGACCACGAGCAGTACTTC. This translates into CASSQVGPQVDHEQYF.